These 26 T cell receptor beta chains share one sample of origin, sequenced in a study of OX40 agonist ivuxolimab in advanced cancers. This table comes from immunoSEQ multiplex PCR, and its TCRdb copy is limited to in-frame clones, with some not included. This sample has tens of thousands of clones, with 70% to 90% found just once. Material: CD4+ or CD8+ T cells sorted from blood, obtained in a trial of the OX40 agonist ivuxolimab. Every receptor here comes from an adult with an advanced solid tumor such as melanoma, head and neck, liver or kidney cancer.

The chain carries TRBV5-6 and TRBJ2-7; unclear D gene. The V gene's germline CDR1 is SGHDT and CDR2 YYEEEE. V gave up 4 bases and J gave up 2 bases, with 16 bases separating them. The length of the CDR3 is 15 residues. The CDR3 DNA reads TGTGCCAGCAGCCCCGGGTTTAAGATTCCCTACGAGCAGTACGTC. Translated, it gives CASSPGFKIPYEQYV.

This chain joins TRBV7-2 and TRBJ1-1; D not resolved. CDR1 and CDR2 from the germline V gene are SGHTA and FQGNSA. The CDR3 is 15 amino acids. V was trimmed by 2 bases and J by 3 bases, leaving 13 bases between them. CDR3 DNA sequence: TGTGCCAGCAGCTTACCCGACCCTAGGGACACTGAAGCTTTCTTT. This gives the protein CASSLPDPRDTEAFF.

The chain links TRBV11-1 to TRBJ2-3; TRBD1 agrees at 7 bases. The CDR3 is 16 amino acids. Germline CDR1 SGHAT, CDR2 FQDESV (reference sequence). Trimming removed 4 bases from V and 3 bases from J; junction bases left unmatched: 10. This CDR3 reads CASSSARQGRTDTQYF. The CDR3 DNA reads TGTGCCAGCAGCTCAGCGAGACAGGGTCGTACAGATACGCAGTATTTT.

The rearrangement links TRBV7-8 to TRBJ1-6; D perhaps matches TRBD1 (5 bases). V was clipped by 0 bases and J by 8 bases, with 14 bases between them. CDR1 SGHVS and CDR2 FQNEAQ come from the germline V gene. There are 16 residues in the CDR3. The CDR3 DNA reads as TGTGCCAGCAGCTTAGCGCGGGGGGATCGGGATTCACCCCTCCACTTT. Encoded protein: CASSLARGDRDSPLHF.

The rearrangement joins TRBV28 to TRBJ2-3, with 7 bases fitting TRBD1. Trimming took 2 bases from V and 1 from J; bases not matched to a gene: 3. Germline V gene lookup returns CDR1 MDHEN and CDR2 SYDVKM. The CDR3 contains 15 residues. The CDR3, as DNA: TGTGCCAGCAGTTTAAGGGACAGTGGCACAGATACGCAGTATTTT. Protein sequence: CASSLRDSGTDTQYF.

The chain couples TRBV6-5 to TRBJ1-1; D is uncertain. CDR3 size: 14 residues. The V gene lost 0 bases and the J gene lost 6 bases, with 11 bases spanning the gap. Germline V lookup: CDR1 MNHEY, CDR2 SVGAGI. CDR3 region: CASSYSDGSSEAFF. The CDR3 DNA is TGTGCCAGCAGTTACTCGGACGGAAGCTCTGAAGCTTTCTTT.

The genes are TRBV2 and TRBJ1-1, with a weak D call TRBD1 (5 bases). From germline, CDR1 is SNHLY and CDR2 FYNNEI. This CDR3 has 13 amino acids. V was shortened by 4 bases and J by 5 bases, with 11 bases between the two germline ends. CDR3 sequence (DNA): TGTGCCAGCAGTGGTAGAGGGGTTACTGAAGCTTTCTTT. As protein: CASSGRGVTEAFF.

V gene TRBV19 combines with J gene TRBJ1-5; 9 bases fit TRBD1. V lost 4 bases and J lost 6; bases outside the gene matches: 7. Germline CDR1 LNHDA, CDR2 SQIVND (reference sequence). CDR3 length: 15 residues. The CDR3, as DNA: TGTGCCAGTAGTACCCCGGGACAGGGATTTCAGCCCCAGCATTTT. This codes for CASSTPGQGFQPQHF.

The J gene is TRBJ2-2, the V gene TRBV7-6, with D perhaps TRBD1 or TRBD2 (5 bases each). V lost 3 bases, J lost 10 bases, and 15 bases lay in between. CDR1 and CDR2 (germline): SGHVS, FNYEAQ. The CDR3 spans 14 residues. CDR3 nucleotides: TGTGCCAGCAGCTTTGGAAGGGGTCGGGAGGAGCTGTTTTTT. It yields the protein CASSFGRGREELFF.

This rearrangement joins TRBV7-2 to TRBJ1-4; a possible D gene is TRBD1 (5 bases). Germline loops: CDR1 SGHTA, CDR2 FQGNSA. CDR3 length: 16 amino acids. V was pared by 5 bases and J by 4 bases, with 17 bases between. The CDR3 reads CASSPTPRGYNEKLFF. The CDR3 coding sequence is TGTGCCAGCAGCCCGACCCCTAGGGGATATAATGAAAAACTGTTTTTT.

The CDR3 DNA reads as TGTGCCAGCAGCCCGGGACTAGCGGGGGGTCCAGATACGCAGTATTTT. Encoded protein: CASSPGLAGGPDTQYF. The V gene is TRBV7-2, the J gene TRBJ2-3; 15 nucleotides agree with TRBD2. Trimming at V came to 5 bases and at J to 4 bases, leaving 4 bases not matched to a gene. This CDR3 spans 16 amino acids. The germline gives CDR1 SGHTA, CDR2 FQGNSA.

This chain connects TRBV5-4 to TRBJ2-3; no definite D call. The CDR3 contains 11 residues. Germline CDR1 is SGHNT and CDR2 is YYREEE (reference sequence). V dropped 4 bases and J dropped 5 bases, with 5 bases sitting between them. The CDR3 reads CASSPGDTQYF. The CDR3 region has the DNA TGTGCCAGCAGCCCCGGAGATACGCAGTATTTT.

CDR3 sequence reads: CASSLTGDGGEQYV. For the CDR3, the DNA is TGTGCCAGCAGCTTAACAGGGGATGGTGGTGAGCAGTACGTC. The chain combines TRBV13 with TRBJ2-7, with 7 bases aligning to TRBD1. The ends lost 2 bases at V and 7 bases at J; junction bases unmatched: 8. There are 14 residues in the CDR3. Germline V lookup: CDR1 PRHDT, CDR2 FYEKMQ (reference sequence).

This clone is classed as medium-sized. The chain carries TRBV13 and TRBJ1-1, with TRBD1 identical over 7 bases. V lost 0 bases to trimming and J lost 2 bases; unmatched junction nucleotides: 3. The CDR3 contains 15 residues. Germline V lookup: CDR1 PRHDT, CDR2 FYEKMQ (reference sequence). CDR3 bases: TGTGCCAGCAGCTTAGGCGGGACAGCTAACACTGAAGCTTTCTTT. Its translation: CASSLGGTANTEAFF. The entire variable domain, with the rest obtained from reference TRBV13 and TRBJ1-1, is as follows: AAGVIQSPRHLIKEKRETATLKCYPIPRHDTVYWYQQGPGQDPQFLISFYEKMQSDKGSIPDRFSAQQFSDYHSELNMSSLELGDSALYFCASSLGGTANTEAFFGQGTRLTVV.

This clone came up once. This chain joins TRBV11-2 and TRBJ2-7; D remains ambiguous. Germline V gene sequence: CDR1 SGHAT, CDR2 FQNNGV. The CDR3 covers 9 residues. The CDR3 DNA reads TGTGCCAGCAGCTTAGTAATCCTCGTC. Translated: CASSLVILV.

This clone was detected only a few times. CDR3 DNA: TGTGCCAGCAGCCCGCGATATGGGGGCCATGGCTACACCTTC. As protein: CASSPRYGGHGYTF. The chain employs TRBV7-6 and TRBJ1-2, with D possibly being TRBD1 (6 bases). Germline CDR1 reads SGHVS; CDR2 reads FNYEAQ. This CDR3 has 14 residues. The V gene lost 5 bases and the J gene lost 6 bases, with 16 bases spanning the gap. The complete variable domain, with remaining parts taken from reference TRBV7-6 and TRBJ1-2, reads GAGVSQSPRYKVTKRGQDVALRCDPISGHVSLYWYRQALGQGPEFLTYFNYEAQQDKSGLPNDRFSAERPEGSISTLTIQRTEQRDSAMYRCASSPRYGGHGYTFGSGTRLTVV.

The rearrangement links TRBV28 to TRBJ2-2, with D perhaps TRBD2 (5 bases). The CDR3 length is 16 residues. CDR1 MDHEN and CDR2 SYDVKM come from the germline V gene. The V and J ends lost 4 bases and 3 bases respectively, with 15 bases between them. CDR3 sequence (DNA): TGTGCCAGCAGTTACGAGGACTTGATCGACACCGGGGAGCTGTTTTTT. Translated, it gives CASSYEDLIDTGELFF.

This chain uses TRBV27 with TRBJ1-5; 7 nucleotides match TRBD1. V gave up 5 bases and J gave up 3 bases; unmatched junction bases: 10. The CDR3 length is 16 residues. Germline-derived CDR1 and CDR2 are MNHEY and SMNVEV (reference sequence). CDR3 bases: TGTGCCAGCAGTCCCTACAGGGGTTCGATCAATCAGCCCCAGCATTTT. It encodes CASSPYRGSINQPQHF.

This chain connects TRBV7-9 to TRBJ2-2, with TRBD1 as a possible D gene (6 bases). CDR1 and CDR2 (germline): SEHNR, FQNEAQ (reference sequence). CDR3 length: 14 amino acids. V lost 5 bases and J 7 bases, leaving 14 bases between the germline ends. CDR3 residues: CASSLSTGFGELFF. The CDR3 DNA sequence: TGTGCCAGCAGCCTTTCTACAGGGTTCGGGGAGCTGTTTTTT.

V gene TRBV28 combines with J gene TRBJ1-5, with TRBD1 as a possible D gene (5 bases). From germline, CDR1 is MDHEN and CDR2 SYDVKM. The CDR3 sequence is 15 residues long. V was shortened by 1 base and J by 0 bases, with 7 bases between the two germline ends. The chain's CDR3 is CASSLLGDSNQPQHF. DNA for the CDR3: TGTGCCAGCAGTTTATTGGGGGATAGCAATCAGCCCCAGCATTTT.

This chain uses TRBV7-8 with TRBJ1-1; 10 nucleotides align to TRBD1. The CDR3 has 17 residues. Germline trimming cut 5 bases from V and 5 bases from J; bases unmatched to any gene: 14. Germline V gene lookup returns CDR1 SGHVS and CDR2 FQNEAQ. The CDR3 DNA is TGTGCCAGCAGCCCCAAAGCCGGGACAGGGGTATATACTGAAGCTTTCTTT. Translated: CASSPKAGTGVYTEAFF.

This clone has just a few counts. The genes are TRBV27 and TRBJ2-5, with D possibly matching TRBD2 (6 bases). V shed 0 bases and J shed 4 bases, with 6 bases lying between them. CDR1 and CDR2 (germline): MNHEY, SMNVEV (reference sequence). The CDR3 runs 13 residues. The CDR3 reads CASSLSGGETQYF. The DNA for the CDR3 is TGTGCCAGCAGTTTATCGGGGGGAGAGACCCAGTACTTC.

The gene calls are TRBV6-6 and TRBJ2-7; TRBD1 or TRBD2 may be the D gene (6 bases each). V was pared by 2 bases and J by 3 bases, with 14 bases between. Germline CDR1 and CDR2: MNHNY and SVGAGI (reference sequence). The CDR3 has 15 residues. CDR3 residues: CASSYDGGDVYEQYV. For the CDR3, the DNA is TGTGCCAGCAGTTACGACGGGGGCGATGTCTACGAGCAGTACGTC.

The chain joins TRBV7-3 to TRBJ2-1; 7 bases line up with TRBD2. Germline CDR1 reads SGHTA; CDR2 reads FQGTGA. V dropped 4 bases and J dropped 5; count of bases not matched to a gene: 14. This CDR3 is 17 amino acids long. DNA for the CDR3: TGTGCCAGCAGCTCCCCCGGTGGGGGGGTTGGAAACAATGAGCAGTTCTTC. It yields the protein CASSSPGGGVGNNEQFF. Full variable domain (missing parts from reference TRBV7-3 and TRBJ2-1): GAGVSQTPSNKVTEKGKYVELRCDPISGHTALYWYRQSLGQGPEFLIYFQGTGAADDSGLPNDRFFAVRPEGSVSTLKIQRTERGDSAVYLCASSSPGGGVGNNEQFFGPGTRLTVL.

This chain links TRBV28 with TRBJ1-5; no clear D. V was shortened by 1 base and J by 8 bases, with 9 bases between the two germline ends. Germline lookup yields CDR1 MDHEN and CDR2 SYDVKM. The CDR3 runs to 13 residues. The CDR3 sequence: CASSLSAYKPQHF. The DNA of the CDR3 is TGTGCCAGCAGTTTATCGGCGTACAAGCCCCAGCATTTT.

J is TRBJ2-3 and V is TRBV11-2; D possibly corresponds to TRBD2 (6 bases). This CDR3 comprises 14 residues. Trimming removed 4 bases at V and 6 bases at J, with 14 bases between. Germline CDR1 reads SGHAT; CDR2 reads FQNNGV. The CDR3 DNA is TGTGCCAGCAGCTCATGGGACTTGAGGGATACGCAGTATTTT. Its translation is CASSSWDLRDTQYF.